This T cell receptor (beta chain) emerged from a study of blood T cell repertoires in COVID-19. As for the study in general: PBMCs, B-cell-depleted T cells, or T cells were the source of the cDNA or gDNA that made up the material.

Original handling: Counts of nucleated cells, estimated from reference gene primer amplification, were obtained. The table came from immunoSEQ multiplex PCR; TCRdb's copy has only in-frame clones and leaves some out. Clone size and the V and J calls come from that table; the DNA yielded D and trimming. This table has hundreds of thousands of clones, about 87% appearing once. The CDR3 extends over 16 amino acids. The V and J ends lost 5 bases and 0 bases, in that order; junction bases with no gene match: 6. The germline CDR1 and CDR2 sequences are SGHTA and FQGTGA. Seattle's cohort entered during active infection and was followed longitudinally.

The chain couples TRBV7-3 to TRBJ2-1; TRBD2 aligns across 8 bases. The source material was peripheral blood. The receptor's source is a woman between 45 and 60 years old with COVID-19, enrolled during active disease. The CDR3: CASSPNSGNSYNEQFF. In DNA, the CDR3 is TGTGCCAGCAGCCCAAATAGCGGGAACTCCTACAATGAGCAGTTCTTC. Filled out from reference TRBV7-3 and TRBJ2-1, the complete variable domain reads GAGVSQTPSNKVTEKGKYVELRCDPISGHTALYWYRQSLGQGPEFLIYFQGTGAADDSGLPNDRFFAVRPEGSVSTLKIQRTERGDSAVYLCASSPNSGNSYNEQFFGPGTRLTVL.